This TCR beta chain stems from a study of identical twins. MiXCR, run by TCRdb on the 5' RACE reads, gives a single entry per CDR3 protein. Altogether 1.5 million to 2 million distinct CDR3 sequences are present, around a third being singletons, with the ten largest covering 0.25% to 0.3%. Study observations and caveats: Models underestimated how often monozygotic twins shared out-of-frame TCR alpha.

In the case of this clonotype: Its cognate antigen is unknown.

The CDR3 is 16 residues long. Germline trimming cut 4 bases from V and 2 bases from J; bases unmatched to any gene: 10. The germline V gene encodes CDR1 SQVTM and CDR2 ANQGSEA. Specimen: cord blood. This TCR was recovered from a newborn girl in good health. This rearrangement joins TRBV29-1 to TRBJ2-3; 9 nucleotides align to TRBD2. The CDR3 protein is CSVGFHGTSFTDTQYF. The CDR3, as DNA: TGCAGCGTTGGGTTCCACGGGACTAGCTTCACAGATACGCAGTATTTT.